The 16 T cell receptor beta chains listed next were all sequenced from one sample in a study of CD8+ T cells in alopecia areata. The sample's treatment: oral pan-JAK inhibitor, 5-10 mg twice daily. The authors extracted RNA and reverse transcribed it into cDNA as the sequencing template. The assay was immunoSEQ multiplex PCR, and TCRdb's table has in-frame clones only and misses some. The table includes 200,000 or so clones, roughly 60% detected once. The starting material was CD4+ T cells sorted from blood, obtained at week 24, from a patient treated with tofacitinib. The receptors here all came from a human donor with alopecia areata.

The chain combines TRBV5-4 with TRBJ2-2; D is perhaps TRBD1 (6 bases). Germline V gene data show CDR1 as SGHNT and CDR2 as YYREEE (reference sequence). The CDR3 is 14 residues long. V was shortened by 4 bases and J by 1 base, with 8 bases between the two germline ends. CDR3: CASSPGENTGELFF. CDR3 bases: TGTGCCAGCAGCCCAGGGGAGAACACCGGGGAGCTGTTTTTT.

This sequence joins TRBV2 and TRBJ1-4; no firm D call. The CDR3 is made up of 14 amino acids. The germline gives CDR1 SNHLY, CDR2 FYNNEI. V was shortened by 8 bases and J by 4 bases, with 14 bases between the two germline ends. The CDR3, as DNA: TGTGCCAGCGTAATGGACCGTGTTAATGAAAAACTGTTTTTT. This encodes CASVMDRVNEKLFF.

The rearrangement joins TRBV5-1 to TRBJ2-2; D is ambiguous. Germline V lookup: CDR1 SGHRS, CDR2 YFSETQ. This CDR3 spans 16 amino acids. Between the trimmed V and J ends, which lost 0 bases and 0 bases, there was a span of 9 bases. The CDR3 DNA reads TGCGCCAGCAGCTTGGTGGGCGACCCGAACACCGGGGAGCTGTTTTTT. This sequence encodes CASSLVGDPNTGELFF.

The V and J genes are TRBV10-3 and TRBJ2-5, with 9 bases lining up with TRBD2. Germline V gene sequence: CDR1 ENHRY, CDR2 SYGVKD. The CDR3 loop spans 14 amino acids. V lost 5 bases and J lost 2; bases outside the gene matches: 3. The DNA of the CDR3 is TGTGCCATCAGTCCGACTAGCGGACAAGAGACCCAGTACTTC. This sequence encodes CAISPTSGQETQYF.

The chain is built from TRBV27 and TRBJ1-2, with 9 positions matching TRBD1. The length of the CDR3 is 14 residues. J was trimmed by 4 bases and V by 4 bases; bases with no gene match: 4. Germline V gene lookup returns CDR1 MNHEY and CDR2 SMNVEV (reference sequence). CDR3 DNA: TGTGCCAGCAGTTGGGACAGGGAGGCCTATGGCTACACCTTC. Its protein product is CASSWDREAYGYTF.

A single count supports this clone. The CDR3 sequence: CASSAGASYEQYF. The DNA of the CDR3 is TGTGCCTCCTCTGCCGGGGCGTCCTACGAGCAGTACTTC. The chain is built from TRBV30 and TRBJ2-7; D is perhaps TRBD1 or TRBD2 (5 bases each). Germline lookup yields CDR1 GTSNPN and CDR2 SVGIG (reference sequence). This CDR3 has 13 amino acids. Between the trimmed V and J ends, which lost 7 bases and 1 base, there was a span of 14 bases.

This clone has a handful of counts. The chain couples TRBV11-2 to TRBJ2-7; D remains ambiguous. V was shortened by 7 bases and J by 4 bases, with 11 bases between the two germline ends. The CDR3 covers 12 residues. The germline CDR1 and CDR2 sequences are SGHAT and FQNNGV. For the CDR3, the DNA is TGTGCCAGCAACACCGAAGATTACGAGCAGTACTTC. It encodes CASNTEDYEQYF.

The rearrangement uses TRBV27 and TRBJ2-1; 9 bases are a match to TRBD2. V shed 1 base, J shed 6 bases, and the junction held 16 bases outside the gene matches. The CDR3 has 19 amino acids. Germline V CDR1 and CDR2: MNHEY, SMNVEV (reference sequence). CDR3 in DNA: TGTGCCAGCAGTTTATTTTCAATCGTAGGCGGGAGGGCCGGCAATGAGCAGTTCTTC. Translating it yields CASSLFSIVGGRAGNEQFF.

The J gene is TRBJ1-1, the V gene TRBV29-1; TRBD1 is a possible D gene (5 bases). Germline-derived CDR1 and CDR2 are SQVTM and ANQGSEA. The CDR3 is made up of 15 amino acids. V was shortened by 7 bases and J by 0 bases, with 18 bases between the two germline ends. As DNA, the CDR3 is TGCAGCGCCACACTCAACCAGGGCATGAACACTGAAGCTTTCTTT. Protein: CSATLNQGMNTEAFF.

The chain has TRBV5-6 and TRBJ2-1, with 7 bases fitting TRBD2. V was pared by 0 bases and J by 3 bases, with 6 bases of the junction left unmatched. CDR1 and CDR2 (germline): SGHDT, YYEEEE. CDR3 length: 16 residues. CDR3 sequence (DNA): TGTGCCAGCAGCTTGGAGCGGGGATTACTCTACAATGAGCAGTTCTTC. Protein: CASSLERGLLYNEQFF. The full variable domain, completed using reference TRBV5-6 and TRBJ2-1, is DAGVTQSPTHLIKTRGQQVTLRCSPKSGHDTVSWYQQALGQGPQFIFQYYEEEERQRGNFPDRFSGHQFPNYSSELNVNALLLGDSALYLCASSLERGLLYNEQFFGPGTRLTVL.

The chain employs TRBV7-9 and TRBJ2-7, with 7 bases fitting TRBD2. The CDR3 is 17 amino acids. Germline trimming cut 1 base from V and 4 bases from J; bases unmatched to any gene: 13. Germline lookup yields CDR1 SEHNR and CDR2 FQNEAQ (reference sequence). CDR3 sequence: CASSLGAGGSMEYEQYF. CDR3 in DNA: TGTGCCAGCAGCTTAGGGGCCGGGGGGTCTATGGAGTACGAGCAGTACTTC.

This chain links TRBV27 with TRBJ2-7; TRBD2 matches at 11 bases. CDR1 and CDR2 from the germline V gene are MNHEY and SMNVEV (reference sequence). This CDR3 region has 16 residues. V dropped 5 bases and J dropped 3; count of bases not matched to a gene: 9. CDR3 sequence reads: CASSRLLAGALYEQYF. The CDR3 DNA follows: TGTGCCAGCAGTCGCTTACTAGCGGGAGCCCTCTACGAGCAGTACTTC.

The chain joins TRBV25-1 to TRBJ2-7, with D perhaps given as TRBD1 or TRBD2 (5 bases each). Germline CDR1 reads MGHDK; CDR2 reads SYGVNS. The CDR3 spans 13 residues. Trimming cost V 1 base and J 5 bases, with 9 bases left between them. Here the CDR3 reads CASSEFGDDEQYF. In DNA, the CDR3 is TGTGCCAGCAGTGAATTCGGGGACGACGAGCAGTACTTC.

This chain uses TRBV27 with TRBJ2-2; 9 nucleotides align to TRBD2. Trimming removed 0 bases from V and 7 bases from J; junction bases left unmatched: 6. Germline CDR1 MNHEY, CDR2 SMNVEV (reference sequence). There are 16 residues in the CDR3. The CDR3 sequence is CASSLSKTSGHGELFF. The CDR3 DNA reads TGTGCCAGCAGTTTATCGAAGACTAGCGGTCACGGGGAGCTGTTTTTT.

The chain combines TRBV4-3 with TRBJ2-5; 9 nucleotides agree with TRBD2. The CDR3 extends over 15 amino acids. Germline values: CDR1 LGHNA, CDR2 YSLEER. J gave up 7 bases and V 2 bases, and 8 bases lay outside the gene matches. The chain's CDR3 is CASSQQAGGPWTQYF. The CDR3 coding sequence is TGCGCCAGCAGCCAACAAGCGGGGGGACCTTGGACCCAGTACTTC.

This clone occurred a few times. The CDR3 region is CASSQDHTDTQYF. The CDR3 DNA is TGTGCCAGCAGCCAGGACCACACAGATACGCAGTATTTT. This sequence joins TRBV5-6 and TRBJ2-3; no clear D gene. The CDR3 spans 13 residues. Germline V CDR1 and CDR2: SGHDT, YYEEEE. The V and J ends lost 4 bases and 2 bases respectively, with 8 bases between them.